The 30 T cell receptor beta chains reported below all come from one sample, sequenced in a study of blood T cell repertoires in COVID-19. Repertoires were generated with immunoSEQ multiplex PCR, while TCRdb's copy carries only in-frame clones and drops some. Here the sample spans roughly 300,000 clones, 85% being singletons. Specimen: peripheral blood. The origin of the receptors is a human donor in a cohort sampled during active COVID-19.

V usage is TRBV24-1 and J usage is TRBJ2-2, with 9 bases that match TRBD1. The germline gives CDR1 KGHDR, CDR2 SFDVKD. V was clipped by 1 base and J by 3 bases; unmatched bases: 5. The CDR3 covers 17 residues. The DNA of the CDR3 is TGTGCCACCAGTGATTTAACAGGGGGCGCTTACACCGGGGAGCTGTTTTTT. Protein: CATSDLTGGAYTGELFF.

The CDR3 region has the DNA TGTGCCAGCAGAGAGGGAGTTGGCTACACCTTC. Translation gives CASREGVGYTF. This rearrangement joins TRBV6-5 to TRBJ1-2; D is unresolved. V dropped 6 bases and J dropped 7 bases, with 9 bases sitting between them. Germline CDR1 reads MNHEY; CDR2 reads SVGAGI. This CDR3 is built from 11 residues.

CDR3 protein: CASTSNYGYTF. For the CDR3, the DNA is TGTGCCAGCACCTCTAACTATGGCTACACCTTC. The gene calls are TRBV7-8 and TRBJ1-2; D remains unclear. CDR1 is SGHVS and CDR2 is FQNEAQ in the germline V gene. Trimming pared 7 bases from V and 0 bases from J, leaving 3 bases between. The CDR3 runs 11 residues.

This chain connects TRBV7-6 to TRBJ1-2; a weak D match, TRBD1 (5 bases). There are 11 residues in the CDR3. CDR1 is SGHVS and CDR2 is FNYEAQ in the germline V gene. Trimming pared 5 bases from V and 5 bases from J, leaving 6 bases between. The CDR3 sequence is CASSPGYGYTF. The DNA of the CDR3 is TGTGCCAGCAGCCCAGGGTATGGCTACACCTTC.

This clone was recorded only once. The rearrangement links TRBV7-9 to TRBJ2-1; tentative D call: TRBD2 (6 bases). The CDR3 is 15 residues long. CDR1 is SEHNR and CDR2 is FQNEAQ in the germline V gene (reference sequence). The V gene lost 5 bases and the J gene lost 6 bases, with 17 bases spanning the gap. The CDR3 nucleotides are TGTGCCAGCAGCCGAGGACGGACGGAGGGCAATGAGCAGTTCTTC. As protein: CASSRGRTEGNEQFF.

The chain combines TRBV5-8 with TRBJ2-1; D is perhaps TRBD1 (6 bases). The V gene lost 0 bases and the J gene lost 6 bases, with 13 bases spanning the gap. Per the germline V gene, CDR1 is SGHTS and CDR2 is YDEGEE. The CDR3 totals 15 residues. In DNA, the CDR3 is TGTGCCAGCAGCTTGGGTACAGGGTACAGCAATGAGCAGTTCTTC. Its protein is CASSLGTGYSNEQFF.

This chain links TRBV5-1 with TRBJ1-2, with 10 bases lining up with TRBD1. The germline CDR1 and CDR2 sequences are SGHRS and YFSETQ. Trimming cost V 4 bases and J 2 bases; bases outside gene matches: 2. The CDR3 totals 14 residues. The CDR3 coding sequence is TGCGCCAGCAGCCCGGGACAGGGGAACTATGGCTACACCTTC. As protein: CASSPGQGNYGYTF.

The chain combines TRBV25-1 with TRBJ1-2; D remains unclear. CDR3 length: 13 amino acids. CDR1 and CDR2 from the germline V gene are MGHDK and SYGVNS. V lost 7 bases, J lost 3 bases, and 12 bases lay in between. In nucleotides, the CDR3 is TGTGCCAGCAAGAGGGTGGGAGACTATGGCTACACCTTC. Amino acid sequence: CASKRVGDYGYTF.

The chain recombines TRBV19 with TRBJ2-3; perhaps TRBD2 as D (5 bases). Germline V CDR1 and CDR2: LNHDA, SQIVND (reference sequence). CDR3 length: 16 residues. Trimming stripped 1 base from V and 2 bases from J, with 13 bases between. CDR3 coding DNA: TGTGCCAGTAGTATAGGGCTAGCTTCACTCACAGATACGCAGTATTTT. Amino acids: CASSIGLASLTDTQYF.

The rearrangement uses TRBV27 and TRBJ2-3; 10 nucleotides align to TRBD2. The ends lost 3 bases at V and 5 bases at J; junction bases unmatched: 11. The CDR3 covers 17 residues. Per the germline V gene, CDR1 is MNHEY and CDR2 is SMNVEV (reference sequence). In DNA, the CDR3 is TGTGCCAGCAGTTTCGGTCTTGTTAGCGGGGGGTTAGATACGCAGTATTTT. It is translated as CASSFGLVSGGLDTQYF.

J is TRBJ1-1 and V is TRBV7-8; TRBD1 might be the D (6 bases). Trimming pared 3 bases from V and 0 bases from J, leaving 8 bases between. Germline V gene data show CDR1 as SGHVS and CDR2 as FQNEAQ. The CDR3 has 14 amino acids. The CDR3: CASSFTGMNTEAFF. DNA for the CDR3: TGTGCCAGCAGCTTTACAGGGATGAACACTGAAGCTTTCTTT.

The chain combines TRBV5-1 with TRBJ1-2; unclear D gene. CDR1 and CDR2 (germline): SGHRS, YFSETQ. CDR3 length equals 13 residues. The germline V and J ends were trimmed by 0 bases and 8 bases, with 11 bases remaining between them. This CDR3 is CASSLVQEEGYTF. DNA of the CDR3: TGCGCCAGCAGCTTGGTCCAGGAGGAGGGCTACACCTTC. The whole variable domain, remainder taken from reference TRBV5-1 and TRBJ1-2, is KAGVTQTPRYLIKTRGQQVTLSCSPISGHRSVSWYQQTPGQGLQFLFEYFSETQRNKGNFPGRFSGRQFSNSRSEMNVSTLELGDSALYLCASSLVQEEGYTFGSGTRLTVV.

The gene calls are TRBV5-1 and TRBJ2-3; possibly TRBD2 for D (7 bases). Germline lookup yields CDR1 SGHRS and CDR2 YFSETQ. This CDR3 is 14 amino acids long. V lost 6 bases and J lost 1, with 12 bases in between. CDR3 in DNA: TGCGCCAGCACAAGGGAGGGGGGCACAGATACGCAGTATTTT. As protein: CASTREGGTDTQYF.

V gene TRBV4-1 combines with J gene TRBJ1-1; D is undetermined. The germline V gene encodes CDR1 MGHRA and CDR2 YSYEKL. V lost 2 bases to trimming and J lost 5 bases, with 15 bases between them. This CDR3 has 15 amino acids. The CDR3 reads CASSQIKPHETEAFF. The CDR3 nucleotides read TGCGCCAGCAGCCAAATTAAACCACACGAAACTGAAGCTTTCTTT.

The V gene is TRBV18, the J gene TRBJ1-6; D uncertain. CDR3 length equals 14 residues. Germline CDR1 is KGHSH and CDR2 is LQKENI. Trimming left V 4 bases short and J 6 bases short, with 10 bases between. CDR3 sequence: CASSRGEGNSPLHF. The CDR3 DNA follows: TGTGCCAGCTCACGGGGAGAAGGTAATTCACCCCTCCACTTT.

This clone occurred once. This chain joins TRBV5-1 and TRBJ2-7; 14 bases are shared with TRBD2. Germline CDR1 and CDR2: SGHRS and YFSETQ. This CDR3 has 16 amino acids. The V and J ends lost 4 bases and 1 base, in that order; junction bases with no gene match: 4. The CDR3 protein is CASSGGLAGDSYEQYF. The CDR3, as DNA: TGCGCCAGCAGCGGGGGACTAGCGGGGGATTCCTACGAGCAGTACTTC.

V gene TRBV6-1 combines with J gene TRBJ1-4; TRBD1 matches at 8 bases. J gave up 8 bases and V 3 bases, and 14 bases lay outside the gene matches. CDR1 is MNHNS, CDR2 SASEGT, per germline. The CDR3 consists of 17 residues. Here the CDR3 DNA reads TGTGCCAGCAGTGACCCCGGGACAGGAGGTCGTAAGGAAAAACTGTTTTTT. This encodes CASSDPGTGGRKEKLFF.

This chain links TRBV6-5 with TRBJ2-7; possibly TRBD2 for D (5 bases). Germline CDR1 reads MNHEY; CDR2 reads SVGAGI. This CDR3 is built from 14 residues. V lost 0 bases and J 2 bases, leaving 8 bases between the germline ends. The CDR3 coding sequence is TGTGCCAGCAGTTACTCGAGACTAACCTACGAGCAGTACTTC. Translating gives CASSYSRLTYEQYF.

The rearrangement links TRBV27 to TRBJ2-3; unclear D gene. This CDR3 contains 13 residues. Germline V gene data show CDR1 as MNHEY and CDR2 as SMNVEV (reference sequence). The germline V and J ends were trimmed by 2 bases and 3 bases, with 6 bases remaining between them. The CDR3 DNA is TGTGCCAGCAGTTTACCCGGGACAGATACGCAGTATTTT. Translation: CASSLPGTDTQYF.

This clone was counted a few times. This chain links TRBV5-1 with TRBJ2-7; D is perhaps TRBD2 (6 bases). The CDR3 is made up of 14 amino acids. V was pared by 4 bases and J by 3 bases, with 14 bases between. Germline V lookup: CDR1 SGHRS, CDR2 YFSETQ. The CDR3 nucleotides are TGCGCCAGCAGCCCGTGGGCCGGGGGCTACGAGCAGTACTTC. Protein sequence: CASSPWAGGYEQYF.

The chain recombines TRBV27 with TRBJ1-4; perhaps TRBD1 as D (6 bases). Germline lookup yields CDR1 MNHEY and CDR2 SMNVEV (reference sequence). V lost 5 bases and J lost 1, with 17 bases in between. The CDR3 extends over 17 amino acids. DNA of the CDR3: TGTGCCAGCAGTCATCCGACAGGTCGTATAACTAATGAAAAACTGTTTTTT. Its translation is CASSHPTGRITNEKLFF.

The chain carries TRBV5-1 and TRBJ2-3; 9 bases are shared with TRBD1. After removal of 4 bases from V and 0 bases from J, the junction contained 6 bases not matched to a gene. The germline V gene has CDR1 SGHRS and CDR2 YFSETQ. This CDR3 region has 16 residues. The DNA for the CDR3 is TGCGCCAGCAGCCCCGCCGGGACAGGGAGCACAGATACGCAGTATTTT. Protein: CASSPAGTGSTDTQYF.

This rearrangement joins TRBV18 to TRBJ1-1; D is unresolved. Trimming left V 2 bases short and J 7 bases short, with 5 bases between. The CDR3 length is 11 residues. Germline assignment: CDR1 KGHSH and CDR2 LQKENI. The CDR3 loop is CASSPRGEAFF. CDR3 DNA sequence: TGTGCCAGCTCACCAAGAGGTGAAGCTTTCTTT.

This chain joins TRBV18 and TRBJ1-1, with 8 bases that match TRBD1. The germline gives CDR1 KGHSH, CDR2 LQKENI. CDR3 length equals 14 residues. V was pared by 3 bases and J by 5 bases, with 5 bases of the junction left unmatched. DNA of the CDR3: TGTGCCAGCTCACCGGGACAGGTGAGGACTGAAGCTTTCTTT. Its translation is CASSPGQVRTEAFF.

The table lists this clone with a count of one. The chain couples TRBV7-9 to TRBJ2-7, with 8 positions matching TRBD1. Germline V gives CDR1 SEHNR, CDR2 FQNEAQ (reference sequence). This CDR3 has 18 residues. Germline trimming cut 7 bases from V and 0 bases from J; bases unmatched to any gene: 17. The CDR3 loop reads CASTLKGQVQKSSYEQYF. The CDR3 DNA sequence: TGTGCCAGCACCCTCAAGGGACAGGTACAAAAAAGCTCCTACGAGCAGTACTTC.

This chain uses TRBV10-3 with TRBJ2-2, with D possibly being TRBD1 (5 bases). V dropped 3 bases and J dropped 3 bases, with 11 bases sitting between them. CDR3 length: 15 residues. Germline values: CDR1 ENHRY, CDR2 SYGVKD. In DNA, the CDR3 is TGTGCCATCAGTGAATCTGGGGCGGACACCGGGGAGCTGTTTTTT. Its translation is CAISESGADTGELFF.

V usage is TRBV6-6 and J usage is TRBJ1-2; no clear D. The V gene's germline CDR1 is MNHNY and CDR2 SVGAGI (reference sequence). This CDR3 comprises 14 residues. V lost 6 bases and J 5 bases, leaving 16 bases between the germline ends. The CDR3 DNA reads TGTGCCAGCAGAGATCCCGTAGTTAAGTATGGCTACACCTTC. This encodes CASRDPVVKYGYTF.

This chain connects TRBV29-1 to TRBJ1-2; unclear D gene. The CDR3 covers 14 residues. In germline, CDR1 is SQVTM, CDR2 ANQGSEA. V was clipped by 1 base and J by 5 bases, with 14 bases between them. The CDR3 sequence: CSVEVAADDYGYTF. As DNA, the CDR3 is TGCAGCGTTGAAGTAGCGGCCGACGATTATGGCTACACCTTC.

The chain links TRBV27 to TRBJ1-2; 7 nucleotides agree with TRBD1. The trim removed 7 bases at V and 0 bases at J, leaving 8 bases unmatched. The V gene's germline CDR1 is MNHEY and CDR2 SMNVEV (reference sequence). The CDR3 has 15 amino acids. CDR3 in DNA: TGTGCCAGCAAAAAAGGGACAGCTACTAACTATGGCTACACCTTC. Its translation is CASKKGTATNYGYTF.

V and J are TRBV6-5 and TRBJ2-4; D is ambiguous. Germline V CDR1 and CDR2: MNHEY, SVGAGI. V dropped 0 bases and J dropped 0 bases, with 9 bases sitting between them. The CDR3 has 16 residues. CDR3 sequence reads: CASSYSMALAKNIQYF. CDR3 nucleotides: TGTGCCAGCAGTTACTCGATGGCCCTAGCCAAAAACATTCAGTACTTC.